These 8 T cell receptor beta chains share one sample of origin, sequenced in a study of graft-versus-host responses after intestinal transplantation. Intraepithelial lymphocytes and lamina propria lymphocytes were released through processing of graft tissue. Sequencing used immunoSEQ multiplex PCR; TCRdb keeps in-frame clones, though not all of them. The sample consists of roughly 23,000 clones, around 81% of them appearing once. Sequencing used ileum tissue, obtained 12 days after intestinal transplant. The receptors here all came from a human patient who received an intestinal transplant, so some T cells may come from the graft donor.

V is TRBV5-8 and J is TRBJ1-5; no firm D call. The germline V gene encodes CDR1 SGHTS and CDR2 YDEGEE. Trimming removed 4 bases from V and 6 bases from J, with 14 bases in between. The CDR3 has 14 residues. The CDR3 DNA follows: TGTGCCAGCAGCCTCCGGGGAGGGAGTCAGCCCCAGCATTTT. Translated: CASSLRGGSQPQHF.

The rearrangement links TRBV7-2 to TRBJ1-2, with no clear D. Germline CDR1 and CDR2: SGHTA and FQGNSA. This CDR3 is 12 amino acids long. The V and J ends lost 2 bases and 8 bases respectively, with 9 bases between them. CDR3 DNA: TGTGCCAGCAGCTTATATACGGGGGGCTACACCTTC. It encodes CASSLYTGGYTF.

The chain combines TRBV5-4 with TRBJ1-1; weak D call: TRBD1 (6 bases). With 4 bases removed from V and 3 bases from J, the gap between germline ends came to 13 bases. This CDR3 is 14 amino acids long. Germline CDR1 is SGHNT and CDR2 is YYREEE (reference sequence). CDR3 DNA: TGTGCCAGCAGCCCCAGGGGTTGGGACACTGAAGCTTTCTTT. It yields the protein CASSPRGWDTEAFF.

The rearrangement uses TRBV7-2 and TRBJ2-5; weak D call: TRBD2 (5 bases). CDR3 size: 16 residues. Germline CDR1 reads SGHTA; CDR2 reads FQGNSA. V gave up 5 bases and J gave up 1 base, with 17 bases separating them. The CDR3: CASSPDVWGAQETQYF. In nucleotides, the CDR3 is TGTGCCAGCAGCCCAGACGTCTGGGGAGCCCAAGAGACCCAGTACTTC.

V gene TRBV6-1 combines with J gene TRBJ2-7; D is possibly TRBD2 (7 bases). Per germline, CDR1 MNHNS and CDR2 SASEGT. V lost 8 bases and J 0 bases, leaving 17 bases between the germline ends. The length of the CDR3 is 15 residues. The CDR3 nucleotides are TGTGCCAGCCTCCGGGGGGCAGGGAGCTCCTACGAGCAGTACTTC. It encodes CASLRGAGSSYEQYF.

The J gene is TRBJ2-7, the V gene TRBV7-9; 8 bases map to TRBD2. The CDR3 sequence is 14 residues long. V lost 5 bases, J lost 5 bases, and 8 bases stayed unmatched. Looked up from germline, CDR1 is SEHNR and CDR2 is FQNEAQ (reference sequence). DNA of the CDR3: TGTGCCAGCAGCCATAGCGGGGTCCAAAACGAGCAGTACTTC. This encodes CASSHSGVQNEQYF. The entire variable domain, with the rest obtained from reference TRBV7-9 and TRBJ2-7, is as follows: DTGVSQNPRHKITKRGQNVTFRCDPISEHNRLYWYRQTLGQGPEFLTYFQNEAQLEKSRLLSDRFSAERPKGSFSTLEIQRTEQGDSAMYLCASSHSGVQNEQYFGPGTRLTVT.

The rearrangement joins TRBV6-6 to TRBJ2-3; D may be TRBD2 (5 bases). V was shortened by 8 bases and J by 4 bases, with 13 bases between the two germline ends. This CDR3 contains 13 residues. CDR1 and CDR2 from the germline V gene are MNHNY and SVGAGI (reference sequence). CDR3 protein: CASQWPGADTQYF. DNA of the CDR3: TGTGCCAGCCAATGGCCCGGGGCAGATACGCAGTATTTT.

The chain employs TRBV4-2 and TRBJ1-3; D gene uncertain. V shed 0 bases and J shed 2 bases, with 14 bases lying between them. Germline lookup yields CDR1 LGHNA and CDR2 YNFKEQ. This CDR3 spans 17 amino acids. The CDR3 spells CASSQDALILPGNTIYF. The CDR3 DNA reads TGTGCCAGCAGCCAAGACGCCCTCATACTACCTGGAAACACCATATATTTT.